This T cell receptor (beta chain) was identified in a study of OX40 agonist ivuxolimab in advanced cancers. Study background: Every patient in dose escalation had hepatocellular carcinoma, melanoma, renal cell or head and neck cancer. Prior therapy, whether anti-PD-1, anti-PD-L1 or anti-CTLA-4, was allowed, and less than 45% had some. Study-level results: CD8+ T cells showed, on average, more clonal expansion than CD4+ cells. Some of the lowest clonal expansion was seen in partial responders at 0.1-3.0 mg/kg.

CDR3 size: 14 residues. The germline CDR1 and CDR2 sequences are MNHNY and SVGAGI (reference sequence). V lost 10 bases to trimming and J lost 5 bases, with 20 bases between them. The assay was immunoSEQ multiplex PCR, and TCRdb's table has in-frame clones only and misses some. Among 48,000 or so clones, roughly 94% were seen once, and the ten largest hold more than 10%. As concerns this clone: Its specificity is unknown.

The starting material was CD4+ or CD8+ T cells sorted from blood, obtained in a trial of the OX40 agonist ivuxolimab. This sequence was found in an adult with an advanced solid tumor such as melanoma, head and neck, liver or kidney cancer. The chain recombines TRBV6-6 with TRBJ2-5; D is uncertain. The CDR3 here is CATSRDQAMETQYF. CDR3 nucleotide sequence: TGTGCCACCTCCCGCGACCAGGCGATGGAGACCCAGTACTTC.